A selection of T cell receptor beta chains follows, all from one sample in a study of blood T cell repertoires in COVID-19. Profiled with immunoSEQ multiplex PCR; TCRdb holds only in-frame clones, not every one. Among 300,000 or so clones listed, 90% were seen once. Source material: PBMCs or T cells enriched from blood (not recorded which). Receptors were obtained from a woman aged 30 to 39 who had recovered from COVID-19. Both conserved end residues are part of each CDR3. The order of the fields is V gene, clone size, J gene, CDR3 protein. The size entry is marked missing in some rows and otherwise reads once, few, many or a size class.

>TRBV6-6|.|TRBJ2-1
CASSPPGLAGVQEQFF
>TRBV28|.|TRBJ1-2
CASSSTGYGYTF
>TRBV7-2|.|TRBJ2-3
CASSLARADTQYF
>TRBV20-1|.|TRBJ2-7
CSAKQGYEQYF
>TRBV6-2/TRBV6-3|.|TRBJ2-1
CASSYAAPPGEQFF
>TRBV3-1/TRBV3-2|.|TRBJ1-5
CASSQDRNQPQHF
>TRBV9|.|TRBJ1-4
CASSVDRGNEKLFF
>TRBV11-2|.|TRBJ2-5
CASSLGRGQYF
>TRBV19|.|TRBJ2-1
CASSRREVSNEQFF
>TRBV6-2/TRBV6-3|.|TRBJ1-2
CASSYGGDANYGYTF
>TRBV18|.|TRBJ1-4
CASSTQQGLGEKLFF
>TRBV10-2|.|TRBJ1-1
CASRWDNEGNTEAFF
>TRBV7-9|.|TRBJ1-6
CASSFTPGQNNSPLHF
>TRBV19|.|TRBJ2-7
CASSISDISYEQYF
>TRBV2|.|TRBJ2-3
CASSRLAGGIDTQYF
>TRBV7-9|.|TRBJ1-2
CASSPQEDGYGYTF
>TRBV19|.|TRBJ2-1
CASRKLAGKYNEQFF
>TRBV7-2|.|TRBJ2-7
CASSLDQVGGFEQYF
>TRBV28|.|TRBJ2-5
CASGLAGPGGETQYF
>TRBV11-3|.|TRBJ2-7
CASSLKDREYEQYF
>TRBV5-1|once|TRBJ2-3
CASRGHSTDTQYF
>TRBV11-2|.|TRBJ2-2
CASSSHEGYIGELFF
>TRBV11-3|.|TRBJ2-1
CASSLGGVSYNEQFF
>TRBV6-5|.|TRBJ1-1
CATAGRGTEAFF
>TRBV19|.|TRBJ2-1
CASSIGTDYNEQFF
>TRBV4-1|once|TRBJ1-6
CASSQDPGTGVSPLHF
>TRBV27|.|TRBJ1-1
CASSLLKTGSNTEAFF
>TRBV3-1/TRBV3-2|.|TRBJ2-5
CASSQGTSGRATTRMTQYF
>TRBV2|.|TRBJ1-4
CASSEARGGSTNEKLFF
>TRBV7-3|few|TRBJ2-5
CASSLSQGASETQYF
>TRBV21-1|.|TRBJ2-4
CASSKVAGGPKAKNIQYF
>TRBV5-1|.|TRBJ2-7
CASSLAGGDHEQYF
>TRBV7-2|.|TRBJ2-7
CASSALNAISYEQYF
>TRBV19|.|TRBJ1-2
CASLDWDRNYGYTF
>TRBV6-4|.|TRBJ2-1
CASSDRSGAYYNEQFF
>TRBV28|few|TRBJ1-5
CASSRQGMGNQPQHF
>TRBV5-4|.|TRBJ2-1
CASSPPTISGSGNEQFF
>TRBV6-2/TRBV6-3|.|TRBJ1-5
CASSLWGQGGNQPQHF
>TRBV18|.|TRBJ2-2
CASSPPVQGHNTGELFF
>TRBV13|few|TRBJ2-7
CASRTLAGNSYEQYF
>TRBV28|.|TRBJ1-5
CASSLPGTGGLQPQHF